The rows below give T cell receptor beta chains drawn from one sample of a study of kidney transplant recipient with SARS-CoV-2 infection. TCRdb passed the reads through MiXCR, listing each CDR3 protein once. Altogether 200,000 to 250,000 distinct CDR3 sequences are present, under 35% being singletons, with the ten largest covering around 6.8%. This material consisted of a blood sample, taken at baseline and between days 110 and 120 from a kidney transplant recipient. All receptors derive from a male patient aged 30 to 40 who had COVID-19 and was a kidney transplant recipient. The graft donor may be the source of some T cells. Both conserved end residues are part of each CDR3. D genes are given only for firm matches. The size of a clone is reported for some rows only, either as once, few or many, or as a class for expanded clones.

TRBD2	TRBJ2-1	-	TRBV30	TGTGCCTCCATATCTAGCGGGAGGAGCAATGAGAAGTTCTTC	CASISSGRSNEKFF
-	TRBJ1-3	-	TRBV18	TGTGCCAGCTCACCAAGGACCCGAGGGCCGATCTCTGGAAACACCATATATTTT	CASSPRTRGPISGNTIYF
TRBD2	TRBJ2-1	many	TRBV15	TGTGCCACCAGCGCCGGGACTAGCGAATCCAATGAGCAGTTCTTC	CATSAGTSESNEQFF
-	TRBJ2-1	many	TRBV10-2	TGCGCCAGCAGTCCGACTTTAAACAATGAGCAGTTCTTC	CASSPTLNNEQFF
-	TRBJ1-2	many	TRBV6-6	TGTGCCATCGGAGTAGGGGGTTCCGGCTATGGCTACACCTTC	CAIGVGGSGYGYTF
-	TRBJ1-1	many	TRBV6-2/TRBV6-3	TGTGCCAGCAACAAACCAGGGGTGAGGGAAGCTTTCTTT	CASNKPGVREAFF
TRBD2	TRBJ2-7	many	TRBV18	TGTGCCAGCTCTCTTAGCGGGAGCAGCTACGAGCAGTACTTC	CASSLSGSSYEQYF
-	TRBJ1-1	many	TRBV5-5	TGTGCCAGCAGAGGGACCGTTGAAGCTTTCTTT	CASRGTVEAFF
TRBD2	TRBJ2-1	-	TRBV7-6	TGTGCCAGCAGCGCGGGACTAGCGGGGTTCTATGAGCAGTTCTTC	CASSAGLAGFYEQFF
-	TRBJ2-5	many	TRBV11-2	TGTGCCAGCAGCTTAGCGGTCCTCCCGGGGACCCAGTACTTC	CASSLAVLPGTQYF
-	TRBJ1-2	many	TRBV5-6	TGTGCCAGCAGCTTGGACCTTGGCGGATATGGCTACACCTTC	CASSLDLGGYGYTF
-	TRBJ1-2	many	TRBV20-1	TGCAGTGCTAGGAACAGGCTGTTTCGAAAGACCTATGGCTACACCTTC	CSARNRLFRKTYGYTF
-	TRBJ2-3	many	TRBV5-1	TGCGCCAGCAGGGACGTCGCTAGCACAGATACGCAGTATTTT	CASRDVASTDTQYF
-	TRBJ1-2	many	TRBV11-2	TGTGCCAGCAGCCTTGACCCAACAAGCAGAAAGACCTATGGCTACACCTTC	CASSLDPTSRKTYGYTF
-	TRBJ1-2	many	TRBV6-6	TGTGCCAGCAGTATTCACGAAGGTGGGAGAAAGACCTATGGCTACACCTTC	CASSIHEGGRKTYGYTF
TRBD1	TRBJ2-1	-	TRBV12-3/TRBV12-4	TGTGCCACCCTAGACAGGGTATTGAATGAGCAGTTCTTC	CATLDRVLNEQFF
-	TRBJ2-7	many	TRBV12-3/TRBV12-4	TGTGCCAGCAGCGGGTTGCCTGCCCTCTACGAGCAGTACTTC	CASSGLPALYEQYF
-	TRBJ2-2	many	TRBV20-1	TGCAGTGCTAGTAGGACGGCGATGACCGGGGAGCTGTTTTTT	CSASRTAMTGELFF
-	TRBJ2-5	-	TRBV18	TGTGCCAGCTCACAAGACCCACTTCCAGGGGAGACCCAGTACTTC	CASSQDPLPGETQYF
TRBD1	TRBJ1-3	-	TRBV7-6	TGTGCCAGCAGCTTCTCGTGGTCTAACAGGGGGCGATTTGGAGGAAACACCATATATTTT	CASSFSWSNRGRFGGNTIYF
-	TRBJ1-1	many	TRBV2	TGTGCCAGCAGTCTTCGAGGCGGGGGCTGGGCTGAAGCTTTCTTT	CASSLRGGGWAEAFF
TRBD1	TRBJ2-5	few	TRBV24-1	TGTGCCACCAGTGATCTCCTTGGGACAGGGAACCAAGAGACCCAGTACTTC	CATSDLLGTGNQETQYF
-	TRBJ1-6	many	TRBV7-2	TGTGCCAGCAGCGTCCGGGCCGGTTCACCCCTCCACTTT	CASSVRAGSPLHF
-	TRBJ2-3	many	TRBV21-1	TGTGCCAGCAGAGGGTATCTAGCTACAGTCATGCAAGATACGCAGTATTTT	CASRGYLATVMQDTQYF
TRBD2	TRBJ2-3	many	TRBV27	TGTGCCAGCAGTTTATCATATAGCGGGCGAGGGAATACGCAGTATTTT	CASSLSYSGRGNTQYF
TRBD2	TRBJ2-3	-	TRBV19	TGTGCCAGTAGTGGGGGGACTAGCGGGGCCCCTAGCACAGATACGCAGTATTTT	CASSGGTSGAPSTDTQYF
-	TRBJ1-2	many	TRBV12-3/TRBV12-4	TGTGCCAGCAGTGAAGCATACAGCTTCCGAAAGACCTATGGCTACACCTTC	CASSEAYSFRKTYGYTF